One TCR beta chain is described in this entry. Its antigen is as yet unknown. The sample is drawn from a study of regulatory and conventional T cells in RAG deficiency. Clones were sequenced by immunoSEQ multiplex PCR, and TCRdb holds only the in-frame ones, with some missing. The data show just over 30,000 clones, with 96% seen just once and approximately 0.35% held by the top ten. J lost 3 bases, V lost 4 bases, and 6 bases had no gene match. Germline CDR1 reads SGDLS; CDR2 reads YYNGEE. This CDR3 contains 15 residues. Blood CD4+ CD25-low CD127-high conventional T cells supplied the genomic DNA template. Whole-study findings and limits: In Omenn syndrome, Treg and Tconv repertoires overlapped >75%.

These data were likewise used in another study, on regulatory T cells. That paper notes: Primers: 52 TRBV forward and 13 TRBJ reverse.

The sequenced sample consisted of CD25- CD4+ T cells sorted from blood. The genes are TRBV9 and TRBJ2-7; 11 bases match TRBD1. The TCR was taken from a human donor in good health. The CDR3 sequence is CASSLTGTGGYEQYF. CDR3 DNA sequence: TGTGCCAGCAGCCTCACCGGGACAGGGGGCTACGAGCAGTACTTC.